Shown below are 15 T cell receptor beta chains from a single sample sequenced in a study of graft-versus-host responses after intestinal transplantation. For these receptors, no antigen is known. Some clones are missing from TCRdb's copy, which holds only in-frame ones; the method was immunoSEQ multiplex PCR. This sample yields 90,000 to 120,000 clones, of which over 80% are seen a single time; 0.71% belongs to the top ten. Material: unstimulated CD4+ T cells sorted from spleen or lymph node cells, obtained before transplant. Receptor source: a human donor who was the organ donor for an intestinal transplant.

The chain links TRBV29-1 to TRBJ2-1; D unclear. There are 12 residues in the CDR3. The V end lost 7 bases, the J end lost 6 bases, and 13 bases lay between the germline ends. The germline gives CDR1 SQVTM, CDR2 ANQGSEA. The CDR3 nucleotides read TGCAGCGCCGCCTTGGGGTCCAATGAGCAGTTCTTC. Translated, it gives CSAALGSNEQFF.

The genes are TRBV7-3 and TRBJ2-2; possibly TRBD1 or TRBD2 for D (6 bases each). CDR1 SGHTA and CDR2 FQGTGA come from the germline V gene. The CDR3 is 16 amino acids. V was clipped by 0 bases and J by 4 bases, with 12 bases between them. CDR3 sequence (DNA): TGTGCCAGCAGCTTAACTACACAGGGAGGCACCGGGGAGCTGTTTTTT. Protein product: CASSLTTQGGTGELFF. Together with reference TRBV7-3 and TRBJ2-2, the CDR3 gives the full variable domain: GAGVSQTPSNKVTEKGKYVELRCDPISGHTALYWYRQSLGQGPEFLIYFQGTGAADDSGLPNDRFFAVRPEGSVSTLKIQRTERGDSAVYLCASSLTTQGGTGELFFGEGSRLTVL.

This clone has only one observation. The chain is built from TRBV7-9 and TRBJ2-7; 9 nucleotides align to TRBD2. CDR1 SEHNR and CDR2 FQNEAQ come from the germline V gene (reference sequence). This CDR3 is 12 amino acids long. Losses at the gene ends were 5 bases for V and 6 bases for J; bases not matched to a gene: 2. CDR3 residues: CASSGGGGEQYF. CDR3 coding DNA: TGTGCCAGCAGCGGCGGGGGGGGCGAGCAGTACTTC.

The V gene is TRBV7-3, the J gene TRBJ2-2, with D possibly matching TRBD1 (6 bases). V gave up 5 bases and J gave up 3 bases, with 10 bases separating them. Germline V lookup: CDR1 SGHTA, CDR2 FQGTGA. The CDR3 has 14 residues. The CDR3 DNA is TGTGCCAGCAGCCCACCAGGGGACACCGGGGAGCTGTTTTTT. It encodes CASSPPGDTGELFF.

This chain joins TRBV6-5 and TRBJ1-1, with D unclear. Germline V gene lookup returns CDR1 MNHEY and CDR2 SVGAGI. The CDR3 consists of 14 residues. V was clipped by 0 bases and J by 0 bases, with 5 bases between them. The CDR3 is CASSYSNLNTEAFF. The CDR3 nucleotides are TGTGCCAGCAGTTACTCGAATCTGAACACTGAAGCTTTCTTT.

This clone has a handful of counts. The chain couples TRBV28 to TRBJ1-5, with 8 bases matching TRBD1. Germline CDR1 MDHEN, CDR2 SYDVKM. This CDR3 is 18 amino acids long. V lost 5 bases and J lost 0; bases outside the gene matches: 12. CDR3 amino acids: CASSAPGQASLSNQPQHF. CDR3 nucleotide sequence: TGTGCCAGCAGTGCACCGGGACAGGCTTCCCTTAGCAATCAGCCCCAGCATTTT.

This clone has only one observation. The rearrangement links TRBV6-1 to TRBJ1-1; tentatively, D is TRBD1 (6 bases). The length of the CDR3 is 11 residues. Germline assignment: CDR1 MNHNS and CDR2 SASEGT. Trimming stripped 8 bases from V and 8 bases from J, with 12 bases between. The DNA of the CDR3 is TGTGCCAGCCGATATACAGGGGAAGCTTTCTTT. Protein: CASRYTGEAFF.

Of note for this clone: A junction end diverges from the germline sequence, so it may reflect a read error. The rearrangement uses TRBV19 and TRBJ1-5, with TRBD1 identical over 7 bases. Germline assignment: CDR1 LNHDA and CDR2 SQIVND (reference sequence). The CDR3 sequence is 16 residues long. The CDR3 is CASSIGQGGPVEPQHF. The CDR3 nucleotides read TGTGCCAGTAGCATAGGGCAGGGGGGCCCCGTGGAGCCCCAGCATTTT.

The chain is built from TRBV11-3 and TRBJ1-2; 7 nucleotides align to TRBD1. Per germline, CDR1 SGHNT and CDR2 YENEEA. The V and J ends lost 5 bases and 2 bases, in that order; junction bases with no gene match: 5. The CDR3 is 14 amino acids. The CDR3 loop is CASSAQQGNYGYTF. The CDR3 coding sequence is TGTGCCAGCAGCGCCCAACAGGGGAACTATGGCTACACCTTC.

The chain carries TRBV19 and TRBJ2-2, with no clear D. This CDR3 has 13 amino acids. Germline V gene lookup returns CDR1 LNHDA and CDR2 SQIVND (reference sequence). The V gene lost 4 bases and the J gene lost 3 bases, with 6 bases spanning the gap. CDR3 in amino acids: CASSTPYTGELFF. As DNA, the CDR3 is TGTGCCAGTAGTACCCCTTACACCGGGGAGCTGTTTTTT.

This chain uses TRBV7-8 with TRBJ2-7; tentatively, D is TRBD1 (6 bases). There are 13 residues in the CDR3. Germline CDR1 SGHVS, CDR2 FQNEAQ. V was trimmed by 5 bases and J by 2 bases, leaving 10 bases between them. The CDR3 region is CASSRDMPYEQYF. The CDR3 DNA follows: TGTGCCAGCAGCCGGGACATGCCCTACGAGCAGTACTTC.

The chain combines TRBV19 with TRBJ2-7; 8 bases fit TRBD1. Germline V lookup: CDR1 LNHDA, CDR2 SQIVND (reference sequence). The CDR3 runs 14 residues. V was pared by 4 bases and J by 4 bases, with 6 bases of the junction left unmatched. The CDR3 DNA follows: TGTGCCAGTAGTAGCTCCGGACAGGGTTACGAGCAGTACTTC. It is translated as CASSSSGQGYEQYF.

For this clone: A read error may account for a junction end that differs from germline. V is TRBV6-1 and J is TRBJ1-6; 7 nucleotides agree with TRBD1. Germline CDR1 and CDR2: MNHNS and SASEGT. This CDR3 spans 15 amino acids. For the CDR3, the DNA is TGTGCCAGCAGCGAAGGGGGCAGGGTAAATTCACCCCTCCACTTT. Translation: CASSEGGRVNSPLHF.

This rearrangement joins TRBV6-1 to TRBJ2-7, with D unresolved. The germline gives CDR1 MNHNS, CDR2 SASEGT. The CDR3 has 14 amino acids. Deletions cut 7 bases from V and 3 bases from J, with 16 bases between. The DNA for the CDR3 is TGTGCCAGCACCCTTACGGATGTGCTCTACGAGCAGTACTTC. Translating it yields CASTLTDVLYEQYF.

CDR3 sequence (DNA): TGTGCCAGCAGTTACTCAGGGTCTATATATGGCTACACCTTC. Amino acids: CASSYSGSIYGYTF. The chain joins TRBV6-5 to TRBJ1-2; no firm D call. The CDR3 has 14 residues. V lost 0 bases and J 5 bases, leaving 10 bases between the germline ends. Germline CDR1 and CDR2: MNHEY and SVGAGI.